Each of the 21 T cell receptor beta chains below was sequenced from the same sample in a study of blood T cell repertoires in COVID-19 (dated by TCRdb to 2018 to 2020). Receptor libraries were prepared by the immunoSEQ multiplex PCR assay. The source is immuneACCESS, and TCRdb retained only in-frame sequences with V and J called. Part of the clones is not carried over; for the studies checked, unresolved V genes explain less than half of this, and the remainder is unexplained. This sample holds 60,000 to 75,000 clones; approximately 87% were observed only once. Around 6.1% of the sample goes to the ten largest clones. Source material: peripheral blood. The source is a man in his fifties or sixties with acute or convalescent COVID-19.

This chain joins TRBV12-3 or TRBV12-4 and TRBJ1-5; no reliable D call. This CDR3 is 13 amino acids long. V was shortened by 4 bases and J by 4 bases, with 8 bases between the two germline ends. The CDR3 region is CASSSSRNQPQHF. The DNA of the CDR3 is TGTGCCAGCAGTTCCAGCAGGAATCAGCCCCAGCATTTT.

The gene calls are TRBV4-2 and TRBJ2-7, with 8 bases matching TRBD2. Germline-derived CDR1 and CDR2 are LGHNA and YNFKEQ. Trimming removed 4 bases from V and 3 bases from J; junction bases left unmatched: 8. This CDR3 is 15 amino acids long. CDR3 sequence: CASSPPGGAHYEQYF. The CDR3 nucleotides are TGTGCCAGCAGCCCACCGGGAGGGGCCCACTACGAGCAGTACTTC.

This clone was observed once. V usage is TRBV5-8 and J usage is TRBJ1-5, with D perhaps TRBD1 (5 bases). Trimming took 4 bases from V and 3 from J, leaving 14 bases between them. Germline CDR1 and CDR2: SGHTS and YDEGEE. This CDR3 has 15 residues. CDR3 sequence reads: CASSPRAGNNQPQHF. The CDR3 DNA reads as TGTGCCAGCAGCCCACGGGCAGGGAACAATCAGCCCCAGCATTTT.

This chain joins TRBV6-5 and TRBJ1-2; D might be TRBD1 (6 bases). V was shortened by 5 bases and J by 6 bases, with 19 bases between the two germline ends. CDR1 and CDR2 from the germline V gene are MNHEY and SVGAGI. The CDR3 spans 15 residues. The CDR3 reads CASSRPGQPSDGYTF. The CDR3 region has the DNA TGTGCCAGCAGTCGGCCTGGACAGCCCTCGGATGGCTACACCTTC.

The V gene is TRBV30, the J gene TRBJ2-2, with a possible D match to TRBD2 (5 bases). Germline CDR1 and CDR2: GTSNPN and SVGIG (reference sequence). The CDR3 runs 14 residues. V was clipped by 4 bases and J by 2 bases, with 11 bases between them. CDR3 coding DNA: TGTGCCTGGAAGCCGGGGAGTAACACCGGGGAGCTGTTTTTT. Translation gives CAWKPGSNTGELFF.

CDR3 residues: CASSQDGTVGNTIYF. In nucleotides, the CDR3 is TGTGCCAGCAGCCAGGATGGGACAGTTGGAAACACCATATATTTT. V usage is TRBV4-2 and J usage is TRBJ1-3, with 7 nucleotides matching TRBD1. The length of the CDR3 is 15 residues. Germline CDR1 LGHNA, CDR2 YNFKEQ. V lost 3 bases to trimming and J lost 3 bases; unmatched junction nucleotides: 5.

The CDR3 DNA follows: TGTGCCAGCGGCTCGGACATTAGCAATCAGCCCCAGCATTTT. Translated, it gives CASGSDISNQPQHF. This rearrangement joins TRBV27 to TRBJ1-5; TRBD1 is a possible D gene (5 bases). The CDR3 has 14 amino acids. V was trimmed by 8 bases and J by 0 bases, leaving 11 bases between them. Germline V gene data show CDR1 as MNHEY and CDR2 as SMNVEV (reference sequence).

The chain combines TRBV3-1 (or the pseudogene TRBV3-2) with TRBJ2-5, with 14 bases that match TRBD2. The CDR3 length is 18 residues. Germline loops: CDR1 LGHDT, CDR2 YNNKEL (reference sequence). V gave up 5 bases and J gave up 7 bases; unmatched junction bases: 15. CDR3 bases: TGTGCCAGCAGCAGACCGGGACTAGCGGGGGAACGAGACGGGACCCAGTACTTC. Its protein is CASSRPGLAGERDGTQYF.

This clone has a single count. V and J are TRBV2 and TRBJ1-2; 10 nucleotides agree with TRBD1. V lost 11 bases to trimming and J lost 6 bases; unmatched junction nucleotides: 6. The CDR3 has 12 residues. Germline CDR1 SNHLY, CDR2 FYNNEI. For the CDR3, the DNA is TGTGCCTCGAGACAGGGGGCCGATGGCTACACCTTC. Protein product: CASRQGADGYTF.

This chain connects TRBV2 to TRBJ2-7; D unclear. V was clipped by 6 bases and J by 4 bases, with 10 bases between them. The CDR3 has 12 amino acids. Germline V gene lookup returns CDR1 SNHLY and CDR2 FYNNEI. The DNA of the CDR3 is TGTGCCAGCAGACCTAACTTATACGAGCAGTACTTC. It is translated as CASRPNLYEQYF.

The V and J genes are TRBV3-1 (or the pseudogene TRBV3-2) and TRBJ2-3; no definite D call. Germline loops: CDR1 LGHDT, CDR2 YNNKEL (reference sequence). The CDR3 extends over 15 amino acids. V lost 1 base and J 4 bases, leaving 12 bases between the germline ends. CDR3 DNA sequence: TGTGCCAGCAGCCAAGGGCTAGGCCCCGCAGATACGCAGTATTTT. Its translation: CASSQGLGPADTQYF.

The chain is built from TRBV5-4 and TRBJ2-5; D possibly corresponds to TRBD2 (7 bases). The length of the CDR3 is 14 residues. CDR1 and CDR2 (germline): SGHNT, YYREEE (reference sequence). V was cut by 1 base and J by 5 bases, with 12 bases left in between. CDR3 amino acids: CASSLWGGRETQYF. CDR3 nucleotide sequence: TGTGCCAGCAGCTTGTGGGGGGGGCGGGAGACCCAGTACTTC.

The chain uses TRBV11-2 and TRBJ1-4, with D perhaps matching TRBD1 (5 bases). With 4 bases removed from V and 3 bases from J, the gap between germline ends came to 12 bases. Germline CDR1 and CDR2: SGHAT and FQNNGV. This CDR3 comprises 15 residues. The DNA for the CDR3 is TGTGCCAGCAGCTCAACAGGAAGCGCTAATGAAAAACTGTTTTTT. This translates into CASSSTGSANEKLFF.

This clone has only one observation. The V gene is TRBV9, the J gene TRBJ2-3; weak D call: TRBD1 (6 bases). Germline values: CDR1 SGDLS, CDR2 YYNGEE. The CDR3 is 18 residues long. Between the trimmed V and J ends, which lost 0 bases and 0 bases, there was a span of 17 bases. CDR3: CASSVAGRTVLSTDTQYF. The DNA for the CDR3 is TGTGCCAGCAGCGTAGCGGGAAGGACAGTCCTTAGCACAGATACGCAGTATTTT.

The table lists this clone with a few counts. V is TRBV30 and J is TRBJ1-4; D possibly corresponds to TRBD1 (6 bases). V was shortened by 3 bases and J by 1 base, with 9 bases between the two germline ends. The CDR3 sequence is 14 residues long. Per the germline V gene, CDR1 is GTSNPN and CDR2 is SVGIG (reference sequence). Here the CDR3 reads CAWRRQETNEKLFF. The CDR3, as DNA: TGTGCCTGGAGGAGACAGGAAACTAATGAAAAACTGTTTTTT.

The chain employs TRBV7-9 and TRBJ1-2, with 9 positions matching TRBD1. Trimming removed 0 bases from V and 5 bases from J; junction bases left unmatched: 7. Germline CDR1 SEHNR, CDR2 FQNEAQ (reference sequence). The CDR3 has 16 residues. This CDR3 is CASSLASGQGTYGYTF. CDR3 sequence (DNA): TGTGCCAGCAGCTTAGCTAGTGGACAGGGGACATATGGCTACACCTTC.

The V and J genes are TRBV18 and TRBJ1-2; the D gene is possibly TRBD1 (5 bases). The germline gives CDR1 KGHSH, CDR2 LQKENI. The CDR3 runs to 14 residues. The germline V and J ends were trimmed by 0 bases and 3 bases, with 8 bases remaining between them. The CDR3 here is CASSPPGQYYGYTF. In nucleotides, the CDR3 is TGTGCCAGCTCACCACCGGGGCAGTACTATGGCTACACCTTC. The full variable domain, rest sourced from reference TRBV18 and TRBJ1-2, is NAGVMQNPRHLVRRRGQEARLRCSPMKGHSHVYWYRQLPEEGLKFMVYLQKENIIDESGMPKERFSAEFPKEGPSILRIQQVVRGDSAAYFCASSPPGQYYGYTFGSGTRLTVV.

V usage is TRBV5-8 and J usage is TRBJ1-1, with D unresolved. The CDR3 consists of 13 residues. Germline values: CDR1 SGHTS, CDR2 YDEGEE. V lost 5 bases and J lost 4, with 12 bases in between. The CDR3 spells CASRPPRGTEAFF. The CDR3 DNA reads TGTGCCAGCAGACCACCCCGAGGCACTGAAGCTTTCTTT.

The chain carries TRBV5-8 and TRBJ2-5; no firm D call. V lost 0 bases, J lost 2 bases, and 8 bases lay in between. CDR3 length: 14 residues. The V gene's germline CDR1 is SGHTS and CDR2 YDEGEE. CDR3 sequence (DNA): TGTGCCAGCAGCTTGGTAGCAGCTCAAGAGACCCAGTACTTC. Its translation: CASSLVAAQETQYF.

This chain's CDR3 is CASSLTGQGASLNTEAFF. CDR3 in DNA: TGTGCCAGCAGCTTAACGGGGCAGGGGGCGTCCCTGAACACTGAAGCTTTCTTT. The chain uses TRBV7-3 and TRBJ1-1; TRBD1 matches 8 bases. Germline V gene data show CDR1 as SGHTA and CDR2 as FQGTGA. Losses at the gene ends were 0 bases for V and 0 bases for J; bases not matched to a gene: 9. The CDR3 has 18 residues.

The chain combines TRBV4-3 with TRBJ2-7, with 8 bases identical to TRBD1. V was pared by 0 bases and J by 2 bases, with 9 bases of the junction left unmatched. The germline V gene has CDR1 LGHNA and CDR2 YSLEER. This CDR3 has 17 amino acids. CDR3 coding DNA: TGCGCCAGCAGCCAAGATCTAGGGACAGGAGAAACCTACGAGCAGTACTTC. Translation: CASSQDLGTGETYEQYF.